The clone carrying this TCR beta chain was found a few times. In germline, CDR1 is SGHNT, CDR2 YYREEE (reference sequence). V was shortened by 0 bases and J by 4 bases, with 7 bases between the two germline ends. The CDR3 runs 13 residues. As for time point: patch test 2, 6 weeks after DPC sensitization. Specified treatment: therapeutic diphenylcyclopropenone sensitization with weekly scalp DPC. Before extraction, the whole blood was not fractionated, and total RNA was taken from it. The sample belongs to a study of human T cells and chemical hapten exposure. Each cDNA molecule in the library carried unique molecular identifiers. TCRdb passed the RACE reads through MiXCR, listing each CDR3 protein once. The sample holds more than 70,000 distinct CDR3 sequences, more than 9% seen once.

This material consisted of whole blood, taken in connection with sensitization to the hapten diphenylcyclopropenone (DPC). The chain uses TRBV5-4 and TRBJ2-5; a weak D match, TRBD2 (5 bases). The TCR was taken from a man aged 18 to 35 with alopecia areata. Some clones in this sample may be carry-over from other donors' samples. The CDR3: CASSLAAGETQYF. The CDR3 nucleotides are TGTGCCAGCAGCTTGGCGGCGGGAGAGACCCAGTACTTC.